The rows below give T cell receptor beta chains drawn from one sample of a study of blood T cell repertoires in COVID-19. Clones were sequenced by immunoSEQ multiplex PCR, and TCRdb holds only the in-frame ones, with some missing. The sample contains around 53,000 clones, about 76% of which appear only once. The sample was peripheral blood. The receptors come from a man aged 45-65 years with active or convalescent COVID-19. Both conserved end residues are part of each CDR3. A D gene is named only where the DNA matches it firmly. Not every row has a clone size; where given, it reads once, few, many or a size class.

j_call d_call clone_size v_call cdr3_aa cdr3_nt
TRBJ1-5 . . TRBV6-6 CASSPPGTGGNQPQHF TGTGCCAGCAGTCCGCCCGGGACTGGGGGCAATCAGCCCCAGCATTTT
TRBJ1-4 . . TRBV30 CAWRRGSATNEKLFF TGTGCCTGGAGGAGGGGGTCGGCAACTAATGAAAAACTGTTTTTT
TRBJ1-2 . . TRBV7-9 CASTFTSGQNYGYTF TGTGCCAGCACCTTTACGAGTGGGCAGAACTATGGCTACACCTTC
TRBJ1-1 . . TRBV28 CASSLAGRKGTEAFF TGTGCCAGCAGTTTGGCAGGGCGAAAGGGGACTGAAGCTTTCTTT
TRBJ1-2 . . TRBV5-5 CASSPNPDSSYGYTF TGTGCCAGCAGCCCAAACCCGGACAGCTCTTATGGCTACACCTTC
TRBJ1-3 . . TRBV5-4 CASSLGQAVSGNTIYF TGTGCCAGCAGCTTGGGACAGGCAGTCTCTGGAAACACCATATATTTT
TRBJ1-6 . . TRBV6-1 CASSDQQRYNSPLHF TGTGCCAGCAGTGATCAACAGCGGTATAATTCACCCCTCCACTTT
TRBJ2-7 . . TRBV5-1 CASSSITGTFYEQYF TGCGCCAGCAGCTCGATTACCGGGACTTTCTACGAGCAGTACTTC
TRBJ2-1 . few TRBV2 CASSSLDYNEQFF TGTGCCAGCAGTTCTCTAGATTACAATGAGCAGTTCTTC
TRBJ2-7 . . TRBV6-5 CASSLFGQGIYEQYF TGTGCCAGCAGTTTATTTGGGCAGGGGATCTACGAGCAGTACTTC
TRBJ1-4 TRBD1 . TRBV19 CASSKTGDPAEKLFF TGTGCCAGTAGTAAAACAGGGGATCCCGCTGAAAAACTGTTTTTT
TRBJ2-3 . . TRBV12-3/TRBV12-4 CASSLVYTDTQYF TGTGCCAGCAGTTTGGTCTACACAGATACGCAGTATTTT
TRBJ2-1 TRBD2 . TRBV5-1 CASSLEGLADYNEQFF TGCGCCAGCAGCTTGGAGGGACTAGCGGATTACAATGAGCAGTTCTTC
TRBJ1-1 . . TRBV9 CASSVDIGNTEAFF TGTGCCAGCAGCGTAGATATCGGGAACACTGAAGCTTTCTTT
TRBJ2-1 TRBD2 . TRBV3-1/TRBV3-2 CASSLTSGSVFF TGTGCCAGCAGCCTGACTAGCGGGAGTGTGTTCTTC
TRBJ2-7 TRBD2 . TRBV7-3 CASSLNGLAGAEQYF TGTGCCAGCAGCTTAAATGGTCTAGCGGGAGCCGAGCAGTACTTC
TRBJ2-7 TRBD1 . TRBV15 CATSRQGALFEQYF TGTGCCACCAGCAGACAGGGGGCCCTATTCGAGCAGTACTTC
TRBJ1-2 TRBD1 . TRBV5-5 CASSGSDRGGSDYGYTF TGTGCCAGCAGCGGGTCCGACAGGGGCGGATCTGACTATGGCTACACCTTC
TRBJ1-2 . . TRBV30 CAWSVLVEANYGYTF TGTGCCTGGAGTGTACTTGTAGAAGCTAACTATGGCTACACCTTC
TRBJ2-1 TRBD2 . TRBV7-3 CASSLAGGPYNEQFF TGTGCCAGCAGCTTAGCGGGAGGGCCCTACAATGAGCAGTTCTTC